This passage covers 20 T cell receptor beta chains from one sample sequenced in a study of blood T cell repertoires in COVID-19. The data were produced by immunoSEQ multiplex PCR, yet TCRdb's version contains in-frame clones alone and is incomplete. The data hold roughly 140,000 clones, with 85% to 90% observed a single time. What was sequenced was peripheral blood. These receptors were taken from a woman between 40 and 50 years old with acute or convalescent COVID-19.

V is TRBV7-9 and J is TRBJ1-1, with TRBD1 matching 10 bases. The CDR3 runs to 14 residues. V shed 5 bases and J 4 bases; nucleotides not matched to a gene: 4. CDR1 is SEHNR, CDR2 FQNEAQ, per germline (reference sequence). CDR3 nucleotides: TGTGCCAGCAGCCTGGGACAGGGGTTCACTGAAGCTTTCTTT. Protein: CASSLGQGFTEAFF.

This chain's CDR3 is CASSPEGVTYEQYF. For the CDR3, the DNA is TGTGCCAGCTCACCTGAGGGGGTTACTTACGAGCAGTACTTC. V gene TRBV18 combines with J gene TRBJ2-7; TRBD1 is a possible D gene (6 bases). Germline V CDR1 and CDR2: KGHSH, LQKENI. The V end was cut by 3 bases, the J end by 4 bases, with 13 bases between. The length of the CDR3 is 14 residues.

Details on this clone: An end of the junction differs from the germline gene, which may be a read error. The rearrangement uses TRBV28 and TRBJ1-5; weak D call: TRBD1 (6 bases). Per germline, CDR1 MDHEN and CDR2 SYDVKM. The CDR3 is 15 amino acids. This CDR3 is CASSRIQGSDQPQHF. The CDR3 bases are TGTGCCAGCAGTAGAATACAGGGTAGCGATCAGCCCCAGCATTTT.

The V gene is TRBV19, the J gene TRBJ2-3; 14 bases are a match to TRBD2. Germline V lookup: CDR1 LNHDA, CDR2 SQIVND (reference sequence). The length of the CDR3 is 20 residues. V trimming: 3 bases; J trimming: 2 bases; junction bases outside the gene matches: 13. The CDR3 DNA is TGTGCCAGTAGTATGACTAGCGGGGGGGCTTTTGGCCCCTACACAGATACGCAGTATTTT. Its translation is CASSMTSGGAFGPYTDTQYF.

The gene calls are TRBV28 and TRBJ2-3; 9 bases agree with TRBD1. In germline, CDR1 is MDHEN, CDR2 SYDVKM. The CDR3 sequence is 16 residues long. Unmatched junction bases numbered 5, after V lost 2 bases and J lost 2 bases. Here the CDR3 DNA reads TGTGCCAGCAGTTTAGCAGGGGACAGGGCCACAGATACGCAGTATTTT. Translation: CASSLAGDRATDTQYF.

This chain joins TRBV7-6 and TRBJ1-1; TRBD1 is a possible D gene (6 bases). This CDR3 has 15 amino acids. Per the germline V gene, CDR1 is SGHVS and CDR2 is FNYEAQ. V lost 3 bases to trimming and J lost 7 bases, with 18 bases between them. CDR3 nucleotide sequence: TGTGCCAGCAGCTTTGTCCCGGGACAAGCTCTTGAAGCTTTCTTT. This gives the protein CASSFVPGQALEAFF.

The chain has TRBV18 and TRBJ1-2; unclear D gene. V was cut by 1 base and J by 1 base, with 10 bases left in between. This CDR3 has 15 residues. Germline values: CDR1 KGHSH, CDR2 LQKENI. The CDR3 DNA reads as TGTGCCAGCTCACCACGAAACAGAAATAACTATGGCTACACCTTC. Its protein is CASSPRNRNNYGYTF.

The table lists this clone with a few counts. The chain couples TRBV2 to TRBJ2-1; TRBD1 is a possible D gene (6 bases). V was pared by 3 bases and J by 3 bases, with 15 bases between. Germline loops: CDR1 SNHLY, CDR2 FYNNEI. The length of the CDR3 is 16 residues. The CDR3 is CASSDITGWGYNEQFF. DNA of the CDR3: TGTGCCAGCAGTGATATAACAGGGTGGGGCTACAATGAGCAGTTCTTC. Full variable domain (outside the CDR3, taken from reference TRBV2 and TRBJ2-1): EPEVTQTPSHQVTQMGQEVILRCVPISNHLYFYWYRQILGQKVEFLVSFYNNEISEKSEIFDDQFSVERPDGSNFTLKIRSTKLEDSAMYFCASSDITGWGYNEQFFGPGTRLTVL.

J is TRBJ2-1 and V is TRBV5-4; the match to TRBD2 covers 11 bases. J lost 10 bases, V lost 6 bases, and 9 bases had no gene match. In germline, CDR1 is SGHNT, CDR2 YYREEE (reference sequence). This CDR3 is built from 14 residues. The CDR3: CASMPGLAVGEQFF. The CDR3 nucleotides read TGTGCCAGCATGCCGGGACTAGCGGTGGGGGAGCAGTTCTTC.

The chain links TRBV19 to TRBJ1-5; TRBD1 matches at 7 bases. The CDR3 loop spans 15 amino acids. The trim removed 7 bases at V and 0 bases at J, leaving 6 bases unmatched. Per the germline V gene, CDR1 is LNHDA and CDR2 is SQIVND (reference sequence). In DNA, the CDR3 is TGTGCCAGTAAAATGGACAGGAATAGCAATCAGCCCCAGCATTTT. This sequence encodes CASKMDRNSNQPQHF.

V and J are TRBV15 and TRBJ2-2; TRBD1 matches at 8 bases. CDR1 is LNHNV, CDR2 YYDKDF, per germline (reference sequence). J was trimmed by 1 base and V by 0 bases; bases with no gene match: 4. The CDR3 spans 17 residues. The chain's CDR3 is CATSRDRGTGNTGELFF. The CDR3 DNA reads TGTGCCACCAGCAGAGATAGGGGGACAGGGAACACCGGGGAGCTGTTTTTT.

V gene TRBV27 combines with J gene TRBJ2-7; no reliable D call. The germline CDR1 and CDR2 sequences are MNHEY and SMNVEV (reference sequence). The CDR3 has 14 amino acids. V was clipped by 7 bases and J by 1 base, with 14 bases between them. DNA of the CDR3: TGTGCCAGCAAATCATACGAGGCATCCTACGAGCAGTACTTC. Translation: CASKSYEASYEQYF.

The chain employs TRBV27 and TRBJ2-2; D is unresolved. Trimming took 10 bases from V and 4 from J, leaving 13 bases between them. CDR1 and CDR2 (germline): MNHEY, SMNVEV (reference sequence). There are 13 residues in the CDR3. The CDR3: CAILSSLTGELFF. Here the CDR3 DNA reads TGTGCCATCCTAAGTTCCCTCACCGGGGAGCTGTTTTTT.

The V call is TRBV5-6, the J call TRBJ1-5; possibly TRBD1 for D (5 bases). This CDR3 comprises 14 residues. Germline values: CDR1 SGHDT, CDR2 YYEEEE. V was trimmed by 1 base and J by 5 bases, leaving 10 bases between them. CDR3 in amino acids: CASSLKGPYQPQHF. For the CDR3, the DNA is TGTGCCAGCAGCTTGAAGGGGCCTTATCAGCCCCAGCATTTT.

This sequence joins TRBV27 and TRBJ2-7, with D possibly matching TRBD2 (6 bases). Deletions cut 2 bases from V and 5 bases from J, with 22 bases between. In germline, CDR1 is MNHEY, CDR2 SMNVEV (reference sequence). The CDR3 contains 17 residues. CDR3 sequence: CASSLRGTWQGTHEQYF. The CDR3 nucleotides are TGTGCCAGCAGTTTACGGGGGACGTGGCAGGGTACCCACGAGCAGTACTTC.

V gene TRBV2 combines with J gene TRBJ1-1; 7 bases are a match to TRBD1. The V gene end was trimmed by 4 bases and the J gene end by 4 bases; junction bases not matched to a gene: 6. CDR3 length: 14 residues. Germline CDR1 is SNHLY and CDR2 is FYNNEI. The CDR3: CASSVQGSGTEAFF. CDR3 coding DNA: TGTGCCAGCAGTGTACAGGGGTCGGGCACTGAAGCTTTCTTT. The full variable domain, completed using reference TRBV2 and TRBJ1-1, is EPEVTQTPSHQVTQMGQEVILRCVPISNHLYFYWYRQILGQKVEFLVSFYNNEISEKSEIFDDQFSVERPDGSNFTLKIRSTKLEDSAMYFCASSVQGSGTEAFFGQGTRLTVV.

This chain connects TRBV5-6 to TRBJ1-6; D is perhaps TRBD1 (6 bases). Per germline, CDR1 SGHDT and CDR2 YYEEEE. Between the trimmed V and J ends, which lost 1 base and 7 bases, there was a span of 12 bases. CDR3 length: 15 residues. This chain's CDR3 is CASSLLDRRNSPLHF. DNA for the CDR3: TGTGCCAGCAGCTTGCTAGACAGGAGGAATTCACCCCTCCACTTT.

The gene calls are TRBV6-5 and TRBJ1-1; D perhaps matches TRBD1 (6 bases). The V end lost 6 bases, the J end lost 8 bases, and 16 bases lay between the germline ends. This CDR3 region has 13 residues. Looked up from germline, CDR1 is MNHEY and CDR2 is SVGAGI. For the CDR3, the DNA is TGTGCCAGCAGACGAGACAGGACATTCGAAGCTTTCTTT. This encodes CASRRDRTFEAFF.

The chain has TRBV27 and TRBJ2-5; 9 bases match TRBD2. Germline CDR1 reads MNHEY; CDR2 reads SMNVEV (reference sequence). The CDR3 totals 14 residues. V lost 2 bases, J lost 5 bases, and 3 bases stayed unmatched. CDR3 sequence reads: CASSLLAGFETQYF. CDR3 DNA sequence: TGTGCCAGCAGTTTACTAGCGGGATTTGAGACCCAGTACTTC.

This clone has a handful of counts. The gene calls are TRBV2 and TRBJ2-2; D possibly corresponds to TRBD2 (5 bases). This CDR3 contains 16 residues. V gave up 7 bases and J gave up 6 bases, with 21 bases separating them. CDR1 and CDR2 (germline): SNHLY, FYNNEI. CDR3 sequence reads: CASNKRAGGSSGELFF. The CDR3 DNA reads as TGTGCCAGCAATAAACGGGCGGGCGGAAGTTCCGGGGAGCTGTTTTTT.